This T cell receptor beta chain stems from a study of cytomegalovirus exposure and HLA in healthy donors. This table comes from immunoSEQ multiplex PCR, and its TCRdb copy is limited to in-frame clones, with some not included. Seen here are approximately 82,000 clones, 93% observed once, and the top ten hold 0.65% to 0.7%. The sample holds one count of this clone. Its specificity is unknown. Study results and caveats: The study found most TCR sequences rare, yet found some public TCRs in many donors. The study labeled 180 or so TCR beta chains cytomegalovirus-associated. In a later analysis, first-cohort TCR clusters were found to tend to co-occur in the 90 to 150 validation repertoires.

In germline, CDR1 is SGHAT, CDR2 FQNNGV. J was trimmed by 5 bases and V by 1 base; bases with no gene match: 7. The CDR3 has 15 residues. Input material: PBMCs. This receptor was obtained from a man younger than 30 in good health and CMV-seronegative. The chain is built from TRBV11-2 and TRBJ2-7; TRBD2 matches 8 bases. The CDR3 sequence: CASSLGAGGPDEQYF. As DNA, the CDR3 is TGTGCCAGCAGCTTAGGTGCGGGAGGTCCCGACGAGCAGTACTTC.